Below are 21 T cell receptor beta chains sequenced from a single sample in a study of blood T cell repertoires in COVID-19 (dated by TCRdb to the early 2020s). Library method: the immunoSEQ multiplex PCR assay. TCRdb holds this immuneACCESS table with in-frame rearrangements only. Some clones are missing; in checked studies, unresolved V genes explain under half, and the rest has no known cause. A total of about 300,000 clones appear in this sample, 85% to 90% of them only once. Of the sample, roughly 1.3% is held by the ten largest clones. The source material was peripheral blood. Every receptor here comes from a man in his 70s with acute or convalescent COVID-19.

The chain combines TRBV7-9 with TRBJ2-3; 12 bases map to TRBD2. The CDR3 spans 19 residues. In germline, CDR1 is SEHNR, CDR2 FQNEAQ (reference sequence). Unmatched junction bases numbered 13, after V lost 5 bases and J lost 1 base. The CDR3 region has the DNA TGTGCCAGCAGCAGACTAGCGGGGGTTCCGCGGATACGCACAGATACGCAGTATTTT. Its translation: CASSRLAGVPRIRTDTQYF.

The chain couples TRBV11-2 to TRBJ2-3; D is unresolved. Trimming removed 3 bases from V and 1 base from J, with 5 bases in between. The CDR3 runs to 13 residues. CDR1 and CDR2 from the germline V gene are SGHAT and FQNNGV. The CDR3 nucleotides read TGTGCCAGCAGCTTGTTCGGCACAGATACGCAGTATTTT. Its translation is CASSLFGTDTQYF.

The chain couples TRBV9 to TRBJ2-1; 8 nucleotides line up with TRBD2. The CDR3 runs to 16 residues. CDR1 and CDR2 from the germline V gene are SGDLS and YYNGEE. After removal of 0 bases from V and 6 bases from J, the junction contained 8 bases not matched to a gene. DNA for the CDR3: TGTGCCAGCAGCGTAGAGGCGGAGCGGGAGTTCAATGAGCAGTTCTTC. Translation gives CASSVEAEREFNEQFF.

This chain links TRBV9 with TRBJ2-5; D is perhaps TRBD2 (6 bases). The V gene lost 3 bases and the J gene lost 9 bases, with 9 bases spanning the gap. In germline, CDR1 is SGDLS, CDR2 YYNGEE. The CDR3 runs 11 residues. CDR3 bases: TGTGCCAGCAGCGCAGGCGGGGCCCAGTACTTC. Translated: CASSAGGAQYF.

The chain employs TRBV3-1 (or the pseudogene TRBV3-2) and TRBJ1-6; D unresolved. V was cut by 1 base and J by 8 bases, with 9 bases left in between. Germline lookup yields CDR1 LGHDT and CDR2 YNNKEL (reference sequence). CDR3 length: 14 residues. Here the CDR3 DNA reads TGTGCCAGCAGCCAAGCGACGGGAGATTCACCCCTCCACTTT. This translates into CASSQATGDSPLHF.

The table lists this clone with a count of one. V is TRBV7-2 and J is TRBJ2-3, with 11 bases identical to TRBD2. Germline assignment: CDR1 SGHTA and CDR2 FQGNSA. V gave up 4 bases and J gave up 7 bases; unmatched junction bases: 16. This CDR3 has 18 amino acids. The CDR3 bases are TGTGCCAGCAGCTCTCCTGTGGGTCTAGCGGGGGGCCGGTATACGCAGTATTTT. Translation: CASSSPVGLAGGRYTQYF. The complete variable domain, with remaining parts taken from reference TRBV7-2 and TRBJ2-3, reads GAGVSQSPSNKVTEKGKDVELRCDPISGHTALYWYRQSLGQGLEFLIYFQGNSAPDKSGLPSDRFSAERTGGSVSTLTIQRTQQEDSAVYLCASSSPVGLAGGRYTQYFGPGTRLTVL.

Written as DNA, the CDR3 is TGTGCCAGTAGCGGTGGGGCAGGGAAAGAGACCCAGTACTTC. Translating it yields CASSGGAGKETQYF. This sequence joins TRBV19 and TRBJ2-5; a possible D gene is TRBD1 (5 bases). In germline, CDR1 is LNHDA, CDR2 SQIVND (reference sequence). The ends were cut back, 6 bases at V and 3 bases at J, with 14 bases in the middle. The CDR3 extends over 14 amino acids.

The genes are TRBV2 and TRBJ2-3; tentative D call: TRBD2 (6 bases). This CDR3 comprises 15 residues. CDR1 is SNHLY, CDR2 FYNNEI, per germline. V lost 1 base and J lost 2, with 10 bases in between. The CDR3 sequence is CASSEVAVPTDTQYF. CDR3 DNA sequence: TGTGCCAGCAGTGAAGTAGCGGTCCCCACAGATACGCAGTATTTT.

The chain carries TRBV9 and TRBJ1-3; possibly TRBD1 for D (5 bases). Trimming took 0 bases from V and 2 from J, leaving 12 bases between them. The CDR3 is made up of 16 amino acids. Looked up from germline, CDR1 is SGDLS and CDR2 is YYNGEE. The CDR3 sequence: CASSVATGGTGNTIYF. In nucleotides, the CDR3 is TGTGCCAGCAGCGTAGCTACCGGGGGTACTGGAAACACCATATATTTT.

The genes are TRBV24-1 and TRBJ2-3; D is perhaps TRBD1 (6 bases). Germline V gives CDR1 KGHDR, CDR2 SFDVKD. The length of the CDR3 is 15 residues. The germline V and J ends were trimmed by 6 bases and 1 base, with 13 bases remaining between them. For the CDR3, the DNA is TGTGCCACCAGTCCGACAGGTCGGCGCACAGATACGCAGTATTTT. This encodes CATSPTGRRTDTQYF.

The chain has TRBV28 and TRBJ1-4; D remains ambiguous. V dropped 2 bases and J dropped 5 bases, with 6 bases sitting between them. Looked up from germline, CDR1 is MDHEN and CDR2 is SYDVKM. The CDR3 has 13 amino acids. In nucleotides, the CDR3 is TGTGCCAGCAGTTTAACGGGGAATGAAAAACTGTTTTTT. It translates to CASSLTGNEKLFF.

The rearrangement uses TRBV28 and TRBJ2-3; D gene ambiguous. The CDR3 is made up of 13 amino acids. Germline V CDR1 and CDR2: MDHEN, SYDVKM. With 4 bases removed from V and 6 bases from J, the gap between germline ends came to 11 bases. CDR3 DNA sequence: TGTGCCAGCAGTTCGCCTCTCGGGGATACGCAGTATTTT. Translation gives CASSSPLGDTQYF.

The rearrangement joins TRBV6-5 to TRBJ1-4; TRBD1 matches at 12 bases. The CDR3 is 16 amino acids. Germline loops: CDR1 MNHEY, CDR2 SVGAGI. The V segment lost 1 base and the J segment 7 bases; nucleotides outside the gene matches: 4. CDR3 coding DNA: TGTGCCAGCAGTTACTGGGGGACAGGGGGCGGTGAAAAACTGTTTTTT. This gives the protein CASSYWGTGGGEKLFF.

As regards this clone: Other DNA variants within this sample encode the same CDR3. This sequence joins TRBV5-1 and TRBJ2-5, with D perhaps matching TRBD2 (6 bases). From germline, CDR1 is SGHRS and CDR2 YFSETQ. This CDR3 has 14 residues. The germline V and J ends were trimmed by 0 bases and 1 base, with 7 bases remaining between them. CDR3 nucleotides: TGCGCCAGCAGCTTGGGGACTACCCAAGAGACCCAGTACTTC. As protein: CASSLGTTQETQYF.

The J gene is TRBJ2-1, the V gene TRBV4-3; D is unclear. The CDR3 spans 14 residues. Per the germline V gene, CDR1 is LGHNA and CDR2 is YSLEER. V dropped 0 bases and J dropped 10 bases, with 13 bases sitting between them. The CDR3 reads CASSQEPSVGEQFF. The DNA of the CDR3 is TGCGCCAGCAGCCAAGAGCCAAGTGTCGGGGAGCAGTTCTTC.

The V and J genes are TRBV7-3 and TRBJ2-1; the D is unclear. The ends were cut back, 2 bases at V and 9 bases at J, with 8 bases in the middle. CDR3 length: 12 residues. Germline CDR1 and CDR2: SGHTA and FQGTGA. CDR3 region: CASSLDFGEQFF. In DNA, the CDR3 is TGTGCCAGCAGCTTAGATTTCGGTGAGCAGTTCTTC. Looking up the rest from reference TRBV7-3 and TRBJ2-1 gives the full variable domain: GAGVSQTPSNKVTEKGKYVELRCDPISGHTALYWYRQSLGQGPEFLIYFQGTGAADDSGLPNDRFFAVRPEGSVSTLKIQRTERGDSAVYLCASSLDFGEQFFGPGTRLTVL.

The V gene is TRBV3-1 (or the pseudogene TRBV3-2), the J gene TRBJ1-1, with a possible D match to TRBD1 (5 bases). This CDR3 is built from 13 residues. The germline V gene encodes CDR1 LGHDT and CDR2 YNNKEL (reference sequence). V gave up 1 base and J gave up 5 bases, with 8 bases separating them. The CDR3 bases are TGTGCCAGCAGCCAAGTGGAGGGGACTGAAGCTTTCTTT. Protein product: CASSQVEGTEAFF.

A remark on this clone: The junction shows a germline mismatch at one end, possibly a read error. J is TRBJ2-7 and V is TRBV7-2; 16 nucleotides line up with TRBD2. This CDR3 is built from 19 residues. Germline V gene lookup returns CDR1 SGHTA and CDR2 FQGNSA. This chain's CDR3 is CASSSIGTSGGGPSNEQYF. The CDR3 nucleotides are TGTGCCAGCAGCTCGATCGGGACTAGCGGGGGGGGTCCCTCCAACGAGCAGTACTTC. Using reference TRBV7-2 and TRBJ2-7 for the parts outside the CDR3, the full variable domain is GAGVSQSPSNKVTEKGKDVELRCDPISGHTALYWYRQSLGQGLEFLIYFQGNSAPDKSGLPSDRFSAERTGGSVSTLTIQRTQQEDSAVYLCASSSIGTSGGGPSNEQYFGPGTRLTVT.

The chain recombines TRBV6-1 with TRBJ2-2; TRBD1 is a possible D gene (5 bases). CDR3 length: 13 amino acids. Trimming cost V 1 base and J 6 bases, with 6 bases left between them. CDR1 and CDR2 from the germline V gene are MNHNS and SASEGT. The CDR3 DNA follows: TGTGCCAGCAGTGAAGGGGGCGCCGGGGAGCTGTTTTTT. Amino acids: CASSEGGAGELFF.

The chain employs TRBV7-2 and TRBJ2-1, with D perhaps TRBD1 (5 bases). Germline CDR1 and CDR2: SGHTA and FQGNSA. This CDR3 is built from 16 residues. V was clipped by 5 bases and J by 6 bases, with 20 bases between them. The CDR3 reads CASSTRQGVRGNEQFF. CDR3 coding DNA: TGTGCCAGCAGCACAAGGCAGGGTGTCCGAGGCAATGAGCAGTTCTTC.

The J gene is TRBJ2-7, the V gene TRBV28; a possible D gene is TRBD2 (5 bases). Trimming took 1 base from V and 3 from J, leaving 16 bases between them. CDR1 is MDHEN and CDR2 is SYDVKM in the germline V gene. The CDR3 is 16 residues long. Here the CDR3 reads CASSLSGSAGHYEQYF. The CDR3 DNA reads TGTGCCAGCAGTTTATCCGGTTCGGCGGGTCACTACGAGCAGTACTTC.